Given below is one T cell receptor (beta chain) in context. The antigen is undetermined. Looked up from germline, CDR1 is MNHEY and CDR2 is SVGAGI. The CDR3 extends over 15 amino acids. Trimming removed 5 bases at V and 5 bases at J, with 16 bases between. Some clones are missing from TCRdb's copy, which holds only in-frame ones; the method was immunoSEQ multiplex PCR. The table includes about 83,000 clones, roughly 90% detected once. This sample was included in a study of T cell responses to AZD1222 COVID-19 vaccine. Findings and limits, study-wide: Baseline seropositives among AZD1222 recipients totaled only five to seven. A mostly white British donor set with more females was recruited, and clonal diversity was possibly underestimated. Across spike, vaccine-associated CD4 TCRs were found, dominant at 160-218 and 743-854.

The source was peripheral blood, collected on day 0 of MenACWY control vaccination. The V and J genes are TRBV6-5 and TRBJ1-5; weak D call: TRBD1 (5 bases). The origin of this receptor is an adult in good health. CDR3 amino acids: CASSPEGGTYQPQHF. The CDR3 DNA reads as TGTGCCAGCAGTCCCGAAGGCGGGACTTATCAGCCCCAGCATTTT.